Below are 9 T cell receptor beta chains sequenced from a single sample in a study of circulating CD8 cells and anti-PD-1 response in melanoma. TCR libraries were prepared from around 14 ng of total RNA with the QIAseq Immune Repertoire TCR panel. TCRdb re-derived calls from the reads in MiXCR, one entry per CDR3 protein. The table includes fewer than 250 distinct CDR3 sequences, approximately 8.1% detected once. Four subsets defined by PD-1 and/or TIGIT were sorted from live CD3+CD8+TCRalphabeta+ cells. Source: CD8+ T cells from PBMCs, taken at baseline or after one month of anti-PD-1 therapy (not recorded which). These receptors were collected from a human donor with melanoma.

By share, this clonotype ranks as large. The rearrangement uses TRBV7-2 and TRBJ2-1, with 7 bases aligning to TRBD2. Germline values: CDR1 SGHTA, CDR2 FQGNSA. The V and J ends lost 4 bases and 0 bases, in that order; junction bases with no gene match: 6. The CDR3 sequence is 16 residues long. Here the CDR3 reads CASSYPGGSSYNEQFF. CDR3 in DNA: TGTGCCAGCAGCTATCCCGGGGGGAGCTCCTACAATGAGCAGTTCTTC.

This clonotype has just a few counts. An end of the junction does not agree with germline; a read error may underlie this. This chain links TRBV19 with TRBJ1-1, with D hard to call. There are 12 residues in the CDR3. CDR1 and CDR2 (germline): LNHDA, SQIVND (reference sequence). In DNA form, the CDR3 reads TGTGTCAGTAGTATGGGGAGGACTGAAGCTTTCTTT. Its translation is CVSSMGRTEAFF.

This clonotype was seen only a few times. The V gene is TRBV6-1, the J gene TRBJ2-1; no definite D call. With 4 bases removed from V and 9 bases from J, the gap between germline ends came to 4 bases. The CDR3 runs 10 residues. Germline V gene sequence: CDR1 MNHNS, CDR2 SASEGT. The CDR3 DNA sequence: TGTGCCAGCAGTGGACCTGAGCAGTTCTTC. It codes for CASSGPEQFF.

Relative to its sample, this clonotype is large. V is TRBV2 and J is TRBJ2-7; 11 nucleotides line up with TRBD2. Germline lookup yields CDR1 SNHLY and CDR2 FYNNEI. V lost 6 bases and J lost 5; bases outside the gene matches: 6. The CDR3 consists of 14 residues. The CDR3 bases are TGTGCCAGCAGCGATAGCGGGGGGGGCAACGAGCAGTACTTC. Translated, it gives CASSDSGGGNEQYF. Combining the CDR3 with reference TRBV2 and TRBJ2-7 gives the whole variable domain EPEVTQTPSHQVTQMGQEVILRCVPISNHLYFYWYRQILGQKVEFLVSFYNNEISEKSEIFDDQFSVERPDGSNFTLKIRSTKLEDSAMYFCASSDSGGGNEQYFGPGTRLTVT.

This clonotype is labeled large (0.1 to 1%). J is TRBJ1-2 and V is TRBV12-3 or TRBV12-4; no clear D. V was cut by 2 bases and J by 4 bases, with 8 bases left in between. The CDR3 has 13 amino acids. The CDR3 region has the DNA TGTGCCAGCAGTTTATCGGGAGGCTATGGCTACACCTTC. Its translation: CASSLSGGYGYTF.

This clonotype is large. The rearrangement joins TRBV9 to TRBJ2-1; D gene ambiguous. V lost 3 bases to trimming and J lost 3 bases, with 7 bases between them. This CDR3 is 13 amino acids long. The germline CDR1 and CDR2 sequences are SGDLS and YYNGEE. CDR3 region: CASSDSLYNEQFF. The CDR3 DNA reads as TGTGCCAGCAGCGACAGCCTCTACAATGAGCAGTTCTTC.

By sample share, this clonotype is large. This chain joins TRBV18 and TRBJ1-1, with TRBD1 matching over 7 bases. Germline lookup yields CDR1 KGHSH and CDR2 LQKENI. The CDR3 covers 13 residues. J was trimmed by 1 base and V by 4 bases; bases with no gene match: 0. DNA of the CDR3: TGTGCCAGCTCACGACAGGGGAACACTGAAGCTTTCTTT. This translates into CASSRQGNTEAFF.

By share of the sample, this clonotype is medium-sized (0.01 to 0.1%). The V call is TRBV4-3, the J call TRBJ1-3; 7 positions match TRBD1. CDR1 is LGHNA, CDR2 YSLEER, per germline. V was pared by 4 bases and J by 7 bases, with 7 bases of the junction left unmatched. The CDR3 is 14 residues long. The CDR3 loop reads CASSPWAGGNTIYF. In DNA form, the CDR3 reads TGCGCCAGCAGCCCTTGGGCAGGGGGGAACACCATATATTTT.

In this sample, this clonotype is medium-sized. The chain carries TRBV7-2 and TRBJ2-7; 9 bases are shared with TRBD2. This CDR3 has 15 residues. Per the germline V gene, CDR1 is SGHTA and CDR2 is FQGNSA. Trimming at V came to 1 base and at J to 2 bases, leaving 3 bases not matched to a gene. The CDR3 nucleotides are TGTGCCAGCAGCTTAGGGGCTAGCGGGGCCTACGAGCAGTACTTC. Translating it yields CASSLGASGAYEQYF.